This T cell receptor (beta chain) was sequenced in a study of blood T cell repertoires in COVID-19. Study as a whole: Samples representing acute and convalescent COVID-19 were sourced from the United States, Italy and Spain. Nucleic acid was either cDNA or gDNA, and it came from T cells, B-cell-depleted T cells, or PBMCs.

J gave up 4 bases and V 4 bases, and 7 bases lay outside the gene matches. CDR3 size: 14 residues. Germline loops: CDR1 SGHRS, CDR2 YFSETQ. In the authors' methods: Amplification of reference gene primers provided the estimated nucleated cell counts. Assay: immunoSEQ multiplex PCR; the TCRdb copy retains only in-frame clones and omits some. For V, J and clone size, that table is used; D and trimming come from the DNA. Of roughly 250,000 clones in the sample, 85% to 95% were seen once. This chain connects TRBV5-1 to TRBJ1-2, with TRBD1 matching over 7 bases. This receptor was taken from a woman between 18 and 29 years old who had recovered from COVID-19. Sequencing was carried out using PBMCs or T cells enriched from blood (not recorded which). CDR3 sequence: CASSPPSGGYGYTF. DNA of the CDR3: TGCGCCAGCAGCCCTCCCTCAGGGGGCTATGGCTACACCTTC.